This entry describes one TCR beta chain. The Seattle patients, enrolled during active infection, were followed longitudinally. This entry belongs to a study of blood T cell repertoires in COVID-19. Study at large: Italy, Spain and the United States were the sources of the convalescent and acute COVID-19 samples. Sample material is recorded as cDNA or gDNA derived from T cells, B-cell-depleted T cells, or PBMCs.

Per the original methods: Scientists estimated how many nucleated cells there were by amplifying reference gene primers. Assay used: immunoSEQ multiplex PCR; TCRdb lists only in-frame clones, some missing. The V and J calls and clone size come from that table; D and trimming were worked out from the DNA. Among 300,000 to 450,000 clones listed, 80% to 90% were seen once. The CDR3 has 15 residues. CDR1 is SNHLY, CDR2 FYNNEI, per germline. J was trimmed by 5 bases and V by 2 bases; bases with no gene match: 8. The J gene is TRBJ2-5, the V gene TRBV2; TRBD2 matches 7 bases. This clonotype was obtained from a woman aged 55-75 years with COVID-19, enrolled during active disease. Sequencing used peripheral blood. CDR3 in DNA: TGTGCCAGCAGTGAACGTGGGGCCGGGGGGGAGACCCAGTACTTC. Encoded protein: CASSERGAGGETQYF.